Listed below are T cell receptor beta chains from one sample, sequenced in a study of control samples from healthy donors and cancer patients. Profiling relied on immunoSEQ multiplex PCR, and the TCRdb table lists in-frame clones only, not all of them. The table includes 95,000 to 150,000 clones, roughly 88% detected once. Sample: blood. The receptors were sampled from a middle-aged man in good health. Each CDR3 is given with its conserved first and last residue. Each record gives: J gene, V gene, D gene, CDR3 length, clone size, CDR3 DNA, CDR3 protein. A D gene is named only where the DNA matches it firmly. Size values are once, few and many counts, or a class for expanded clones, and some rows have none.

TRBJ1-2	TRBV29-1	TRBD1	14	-	TGCAGCGTTGCTACCGACAGGGAAGGCTATGGCTACACCTTC	CSVATDREGYGYTF
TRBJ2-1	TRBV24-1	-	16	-	TGTGCCACCAGTGATCACGGTGGGGGGCGCAGAAATGAGCAGTTCTTC	CATSDHGGGRRNEQFF
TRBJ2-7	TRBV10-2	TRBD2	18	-	TGCGCCAGCAGCCGTGGACTAGCGGGGGGCTCCAGCTCCTACGAGCAGTACTTC	CASSRGLAGGSSSYEQYF
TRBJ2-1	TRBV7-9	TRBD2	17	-	TGTGCCAGCAGCGAGGGACTAGCGGGAGGCTCCTACAATGAGCAGTTCTTC	CASSEGLAGGSYNEQFF
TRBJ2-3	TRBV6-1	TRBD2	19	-	TGTGCCAGCAGTGACCAAATTCCAGGACTAGCGAGGGGATCAGATACGCAGTATTTT	CASSDQIPGLARGSDTQYF
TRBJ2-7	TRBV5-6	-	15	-	TGTGCCAGCAGCTATATGACACAGGGTTGGGACGAGCAGTACTTC	CASSYMTQGWDEQYF
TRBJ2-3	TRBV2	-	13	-	TGTGCCAGCAGTGAACGGGGCACAGATACGCAGTATTTT	CASSERGTDTQYF
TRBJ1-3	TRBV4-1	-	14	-	TGCGCCAGCAGCCAAGTAGGGTTGGGAAACACCATATATTTT	CASSQVGLGNTIYF
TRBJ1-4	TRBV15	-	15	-	TGTGCCACCAGCAGAGTTCGGACGACAGGAGAAAAACTGTTTTTT	CATSRVRTTGEKLFF
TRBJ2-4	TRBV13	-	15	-	TGTGCCAGCAGCTCCGGGGTAGGAGCCAAAAACATTCAGTACTTC	CASSSGVGAKNIQYF
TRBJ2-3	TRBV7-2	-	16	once	TGTGCCAGCAGCCCGCTGGGCGGGGGCACCACAGATACGCAGTATTTT	CASSPLGGGTTDTQYF
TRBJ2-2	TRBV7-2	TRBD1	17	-	TGTGCCAGCAGCCCCCGGGGGGACAGGGTGAACACCGGGGAGCTGTTTTTT	CASSPRGDRVNTGELFF
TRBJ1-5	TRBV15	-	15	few	TGTGCCACCAGCAGCCGACAGGTTAGCAATCAGCCCCAGCATTTT	CATSSRQVSNQPQHF
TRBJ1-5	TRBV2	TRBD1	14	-	TGTGCCAGCAGTAAAACAGGGGACAATCAGCCCCAGCATTTT	CASSKTGDNQPQHF
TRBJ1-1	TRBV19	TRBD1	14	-	TGTGCCAGTAGCACGGGACAGCTTGTCCCTGAAGCTTTCTTT	CASSTGQLVPEAFF
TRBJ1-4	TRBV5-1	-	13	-	TGCGCCAGCAGCCGGGCCTACAATGAAAAACTGTTTTTT	CASSRAYNEKLFF
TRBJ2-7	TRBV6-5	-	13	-	TGTGCCAGCAGCCAAGCGCCGGGGTACGAGCAGTACTTC	CASSQAPGYEQYF
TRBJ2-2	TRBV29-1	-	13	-	TGCAGCGTTGACACAGGGAACACCGGGGAGCTGTTTTTT	CSVDTGNTGELFF
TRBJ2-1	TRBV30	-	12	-	TGTGCCTGGAGTCGGGGGAGTAATGAGCAGTTCTTC	CAWSRGSNEQFF
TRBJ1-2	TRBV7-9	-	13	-	TGTGCCAGCAGCTTTTCCCAGCTCTATGGCTACACCTTC	CASSFSQLYGYTF
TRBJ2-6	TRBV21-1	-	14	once	TGTGCCAGCAGCAAAGTACCCGGGGCCAACGTCCTGACTTTC	CASSKVPGANVLTF
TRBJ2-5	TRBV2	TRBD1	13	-	TGTGCCAGCAGTGGGACAGGGAAAGAGACCCAGTACTTC	CASSGTGKETQYF
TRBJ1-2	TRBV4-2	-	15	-	TGTGCCAGCAGCCAAAACAGGAATCTTAACTATGGCTACACCTTC	CASSQNRNLNYGYTF
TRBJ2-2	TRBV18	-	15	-	TGTGCCAGCTCACCCTCAACAGGGTCCACCGGGGAGCTGTTTTTT	CASSPSTGSTGELFF
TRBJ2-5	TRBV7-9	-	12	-	TGTGCCAGCAGCTACCCAGGGTCAACCCAGTACTTC	CASSYPGSTQYF
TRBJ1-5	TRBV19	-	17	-	TGTGCCAGTAGTTGGGCGTCAGGGCGCCTTAGCAATCAGCCCCAGCATTTT	CASSWASGRLSNQPQHF
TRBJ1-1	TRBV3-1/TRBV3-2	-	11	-	TGTGCCAGCAGCCTAAGGACTGAAGCTTTCTTT	CASSLRTEAFF
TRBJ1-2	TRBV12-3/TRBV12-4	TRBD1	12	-	TGTGCCAGCAGTAGCGACAGGGTTGGCTACACCTTC	CASSSDRVGYTF
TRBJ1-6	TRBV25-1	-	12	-	TGTGCCAGCAGTGACATCAATTCACCCCTCCACTTT	CASSDINSPLHF
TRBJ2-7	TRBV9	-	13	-	TGTGCCAGCAGCGTAGAGGGGGCCTACGAGCAGTACTTC	CASSVEGAYEQYF
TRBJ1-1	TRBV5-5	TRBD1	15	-	TGTGCCAGCAGCCGCCGGGACAGGGCCGACACTGAAGCTTTCTTT	CASSRRDRADTEAFF
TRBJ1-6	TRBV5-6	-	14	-	TGTGCCAGCAGCCCTGACGGCAATAATTCACCCCTCCACTTT	CASSPDGNNSPLHF
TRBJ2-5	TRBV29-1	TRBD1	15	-	TGCAGCGTAACTTCAGGGACAGGGCTGGGAGAGACCCAGTACTTC	CSVTSGTGLGETQYF
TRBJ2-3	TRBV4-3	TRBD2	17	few	TGCGCCAGCAGCCAAGATGGGGCTAGCGGGGGCGGAGATACGCAGTATTTT	CASSQDGASGGGDTQYF
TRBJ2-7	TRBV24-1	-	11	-	TGTGCCACCAGTGACCGGGGACGGCTAGACTTC	CATSDRGRLDF
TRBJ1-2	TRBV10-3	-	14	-	TGTGCCATCAGTGAGCTCCCGAGTAACTATGGCTACACCTTC	CAISELPSNYGYTF
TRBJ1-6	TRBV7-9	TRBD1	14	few	TGTGCCAGCAGCCCAGGGGGCTTTAATTCACCCCTCCACTTT	CASSPGGFNSPLHF
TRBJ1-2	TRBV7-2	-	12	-	TGTGCCAGCAGCTTAGAGAGGGGGGGCTACACCTTC	CASSLERGGYTF
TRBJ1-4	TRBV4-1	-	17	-	TGCGCCAGCAGCGGACATATACAGGCGGCAACTAATGAAAAACTGTTTTTT	CASSGHIQAATNEKLFF
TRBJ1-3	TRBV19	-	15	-	TGTGCCAGTAGAAAGGACGGGAGCTCTGGAAACACCATATATTTT	CASRKDGSSGNTIYF
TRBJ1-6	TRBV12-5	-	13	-	TGTGCTAGTGGGGACCCCCATAATTCACCCCTCCACTTT	CASGDPHNSPLHF
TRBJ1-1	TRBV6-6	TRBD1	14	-	TGTGCCAGCAGGGACAGGGATATGAACACTGAAGCTTTCTTT	CASRDRDMNTEAFF
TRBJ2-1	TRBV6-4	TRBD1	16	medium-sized	TGTGCCAGCAGTGACTCTACCGGGACAGGGGGCAATGAGCAGTTCTTC	CASSDSTGTGGNEQFF
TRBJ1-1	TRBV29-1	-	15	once	TGCAGCGTTGATGCACAGAAAAAACGGAACACTGAAGCTTTCTTT	CSVDAQKKRNTEAFF
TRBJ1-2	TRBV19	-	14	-	TGTGCCAGTAGTCAGACACCGACTAACTATGGCTACACCTTC	CASSQTPTNYGYTF
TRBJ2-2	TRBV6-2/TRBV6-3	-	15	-	TGTGCCAGCAGTTACGGGACTGTGAACACCGGGGAGCTGTTTTTT	CASSYGTVNTGELFF
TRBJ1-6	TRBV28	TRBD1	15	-	TGTGCCAGCAAGGGGGCAGGGACCCAAGGTTCACCCCTCCACTTT	CASKGAGTQGSPLHF
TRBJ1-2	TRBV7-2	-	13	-	TGTGCCAGCAGATCACAGGGTGGCTATGGCTACACCTTC	CASRSQGGYGYTF
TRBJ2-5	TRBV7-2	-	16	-	TGTGCCAGCAGCAGCAGCCTGGGGCAGGGTGGGCAGACCCAGTACTTC	CASSSSLGQGGQTQYF
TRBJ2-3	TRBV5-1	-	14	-	TGCGCCAGTTTTGGACAACCTAGCACAGATACGCAGTATTTT	CASFGQPSTDTQYF
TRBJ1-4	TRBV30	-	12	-	TGTGCCTGGAGAGGACTCGCGGAAAAACTGTTTTTT	CAWRGLAEKLFF
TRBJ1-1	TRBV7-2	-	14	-	TGTGCCAGCAGCTTAGTCCAGGGGAACACTGAAGCTTTCTTT	CASSLVQGNTEAFF
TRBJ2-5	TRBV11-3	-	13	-	TGTGCCAGCAGCTATGAGTACCAAGAGACCCAGTACTTC	CASSYEYQETQYF